This record concerns one TCR beta chain sequence. These data are taken from a study of blood T cell repertoires in COVID-19. TCRdb keeps only in-frame clones here, not all; method: immunoSEQ multiplex PCR. The sample lists tens of thousands of clones, about nine tenths occurring once. V lost 4 bases to trimming and J lost 3 bases, with 24 bases between them. The CDR3 totals 18 residues. Germline CDR1 reads LGHDT; CDR2 reads YNNKEL (reference sequence). J is TRBJ1-1 and V is TRBV3-1 (or the pseudogene TRBV3-2), with D perhaps matching TRBD1 (5 bases). This receptor was identified in an elderly man in a cohort sampled during active COVID-19. The sequenced sample consisted of peripheral blood. CDR3 in amino acids: CASSPGYGERPRDTEAFF. CDR3 sequence (DNA): TGTGCCAGCAGCCCAGGTTATGGAGAGAGGCCCAGGGACACTGAAGCTTTCTTT.